This entry describes one TCR beta chain. The sample originates from a study of blood T cell repertoires in COVID-19. Grouping used clinical history reported by participants in a survey and questionnaire. Sequenced by immunoSEQ multiplex PCR; TCRdb stores in-frame clones only, minus some. Of 350,000 to 450,000 clones detected, just over 90% appear once; the ten largest clones hold more than 0.85%. The germline V gene encodes CDR1 SEHNR and CDR2 FQNEAQ (reference sequence). The CDR3 contains 16 residues. Trimming cost V 4 bases and J 5 bases; bases outside gene matches: 5. This TCR came from a woman aged 40 to 50 who had been exposed to COVID-19. Sequencing was performed on PBMCs or T cells enriched from blood (not recorded which). This chain connects TRBV7-9 to TRBJ2-3, with TRBD2 identical over 14 bases. The CDR3 loop is CASSSGLAGVKDTQYF. The CDR3 nucleotides are TGTGCCAGCAGCTCGGGACTAGCGGGAGTGAAAGATACGCAGTATTTT. Full variable domain (remainder filled in from reference TRBV7-9 and TRBJ2-3): DTGVSQNPRHKITKRGQNVTFRCDPISEHNRLYWYRQTLGQGPEFLTYFQNEAQLEKSRLLSDRFSAERPKGSFSTLEIQRTEQGDSAMYLCASSSGLAGVKDTQYFGPGTRLTVL.